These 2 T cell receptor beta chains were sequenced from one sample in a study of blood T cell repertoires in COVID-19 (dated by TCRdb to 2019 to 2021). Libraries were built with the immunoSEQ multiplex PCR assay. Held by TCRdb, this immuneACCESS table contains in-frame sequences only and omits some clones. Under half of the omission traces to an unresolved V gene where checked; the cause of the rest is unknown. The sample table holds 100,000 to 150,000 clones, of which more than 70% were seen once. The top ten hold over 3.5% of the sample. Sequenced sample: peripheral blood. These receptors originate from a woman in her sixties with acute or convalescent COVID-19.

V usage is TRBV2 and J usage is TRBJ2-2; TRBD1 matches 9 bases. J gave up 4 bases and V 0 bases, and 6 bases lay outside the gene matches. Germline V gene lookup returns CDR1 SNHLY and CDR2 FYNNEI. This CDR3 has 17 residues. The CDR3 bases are TGTGCCAGCAGTGAAGCAACAGGGGGCGCGGGCACCGGGGAGCTGTTTTTT. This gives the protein CASSEATGGAGTGELFF.

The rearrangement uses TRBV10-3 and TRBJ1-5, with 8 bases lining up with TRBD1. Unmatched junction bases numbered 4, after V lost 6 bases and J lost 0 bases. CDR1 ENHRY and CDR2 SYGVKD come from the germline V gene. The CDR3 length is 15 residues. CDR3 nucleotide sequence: TGTGCCATCAGGGGGACAGGCGATAGCAATCAGCCCCAGCATTTT. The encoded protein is CAIRGTGDSNQPQHF.